Below are 29 T cell receptor beta chains sequenced from a single sample in a study of T cell repertoires in cytomegalovirus infection. TCRdb re-called the reads with MiXCR, one entry per CDR3 protein. The data hold 450,000 to 600,000 distinct CDR3 sequences, with about 44% observed a single time. These receptors have no known antigen. Sample: cultured PBMCs, taken from culture after CMV antigen stimulation. The source is a human donor in good health (CMV status not recorded). Some clones in this sample may be carry-over from other donors' samples.

The rearrangement uses TRBV7-6 and TRBJ2-3; 8 bases fit TRBD2. Germline V gene lookup returns CDR1 SGHVS and CDR2 FNYEAQ. The CDR3 covers 15 residues. The ends lost 1 base at V and 3 bases at J; junction bases unmatched: 3. CDR3 sequence reads: CASSLEVAGTDTQYF. The CDR3 DNA sequence: TGTGCCAGCAGCTTAGAAGTAGCGGGGACAGATACGCAGTATTTT. The complete variable domain, with remaining parts taken from reference TRBV7-6 and TRBJ2-3, reads GAGVSQSPRYKVTKRGQDVALRCDPISGHVSLYWYRQALGQGPEFLTYFNYEAQQDKSGLPNDRFSAERPEGSISTLTIQRTEQRDSAMYRCASSLEVAGTDTQYFGPGTRLTVL.

This clonotype was seen a handful of times. The gene calls are TRBV7-6 and TRBJ2-3, with D possibly matching TRBD2 (6 bases). CDR3 length: 22 amino acids. CDR1 and CDR2 (germline): SGHVS, FNYEAQ. Trimming cost V 1 base and J 0 bases, with 29 bases left between them. CDR3 in amino acids: CASSLVPPRPTRTWASTDTQYF. CDR3 DNA: TGTGCCAGCAGCTTAGTTCCCCCCAGGCCGACTAGGACGTGGGCGAGCACAGATACGCAGTATTTT.

This chain joins TRBV6-2 or TRBV6-3 and TRBJ2-7; D is unresolved. Germline loops: CDR1 MNHEY, CDR2 SVGEGT. Trimming left V 2 bases short and J 3 bases short, with 14 bases between. There are 15 residues in the CDR3. This CDR3 reads CASSYPPPGFYEQYF. CDR3 in DNA: TGTGCCAGCAGTTACCCCCCCCCAGGTTTCTACGAGCAGTACTTC.

This clonotype turned up a few times. The chain couples TRBV5-6 to TRBJ2-3, with D perhaps TRBD2 (6 bases). The CDR3 is made up of 14 amino acids. CDR1 SGHDT and CDR2 YYEEEE come from the germline V gene. Trimming left V 3 bases short and J 6 bases short, with 14 bases between. The CDR3 sequence is CASSSWGGKDTQYF. The CDR3 DNA reads as TGTGCCAGCAGCTCTTGGGGCGGGAAGGATACGCAGTATTTT.

V is TRBV20-1 and J is TRBJ2-1, with 8 bases that match TRBD2. In germline, CDR1 is DFQATT, CDR2 SNEGSKA (reference sequence). J was trimmed by 6 bases and V by 0 bases; bases with no gene match: 13. The CDR3 has 17 amino acids. CDR3 in amino acids: CSARDPVTGGAGNEQFF. The CDR3 nucleotides read TGCAGTGCTAGAGATCCGGTAACCGGGGGGGCGGGCAATGAGCAGTTCTTC.

The chain carries TRBV15 and TRBJ1-5, with D possibly TRBD1 on 5 matching bases. Germline-derived CDR1 and CDR2 are LNHNV and YYDKDF (reference sequence). Trimming cost V 6 bases and J 2 bases, with 17 bases left between them. There are 16 residues in the CDR3. The CDR3, as DNA: TGTGCCACCAGGGCAGGGTCTCCGATTCGCAATCAGCCCCAGCATTTT. Protein product: CATRAGSPIRNQPQHF.

The chain uses TRBV6-1 and TRBJ1-1, with D unresolved. Germline CDR1 is MNHNS and CDR2 is SASEGT. V was cut by 2 bases and J by 4 bases, with 8 bases left in between. The CDR3 consists of 13 residues. In DNA, the CDR3 is TGTGCCAGCAGTGAACGGGGTTCCACTGAAGCTTTCTTT. Its translation is CASSERGSTEAFF.

V is TRBV7-2 and J is TRBJ2-5, with D uncertain. This CDR3 region has 13 residues. The ends were cut back, 0 bases at V and 4 bases at J, with 6 bases in the middle. The V gene's germline CDR1 is SGHTA and CDR2 FQGNSA. CDR3 in DNA: TGTGCCAGCAGCTTAGCCGGTTTAGAGACCCAGTACTTC. Translation: CASSLAGLETQYF.

The rearrangement joins TRBV7-8 to TRBJ2-5, with 9 bases lining up with TRBD1. Trimming removed 2 bases from V and 5 bases from J; junction bases left unmatched: 12. Per the germline V gene, CDR1 is SGHVS and CDR2 is FQNEAQ. The CDR3 runs to 17 residues. The CDR3: CASSLILDRGFTETQYF. The CDR3 nucleotides are TGTGCCAGCAGCTTAATCCTGGACAGGGGTTTTACGGAGACCCAGTACTTC.

The V call is TRBV9, the J call TRBJ2-1; TRBD1 matches 7 bases. V shed 3 bases, J shed 5 bases, and the junction held 5 bases outside the gene matches. Germline V CDR1 and CDR2: SGDLS, YYNGEE. This CDR3 is built from 14 residues. The CDR3 reads CASSALQGDNEQFF. For the CDR3, the DNA is TGTGCCAGCAGCGCCCTCCAGGGGGACAATGAGCAGTTCTTC.

This clonotype has only one observation. V gene TRBV4-1 combines with J gene TRBJ2-1; tentative D call: TRBD2 (6 bases). Trimming removed 8 bases at V and 6 bases at J, with 14 bases between. The CDR3 runs 13 residues. In germline, CDR1 is MGHRA, CDR2 YSYEKL. In DNA form, the CDR3 reads TGCGCCAGCTTGGGACTCAATACCAATGAGCAGTTCTTC. Its translation is CASLGLNTNEQFF.

The count of this clonotype is one. The chain recombines TRBV28 with TRBJ2-7, with D unclear. Germline CDR1 MDHEN, CDR2 SYDVKM. The length of the CDR3 is 14 residues. V was trimmed by 6 bases and J by 0 bases, leaving 12 bases between them. CDR3 sequence (DNA): TGTGCCAGCAGCCAGCACCAGCACTCCTACGAGCAGTACTTC. Protein: CASSQHQHSYEQYF.

The CDR3 DNA is TGTGCCATCCGACAGGGGGCGTATTGGAATGAGCAGTTCTTC. As protein: CAIRQGAYWNEQFF. The rearrangement joins TRBV12-3 or TRBV12-4 to TRBJ2-1; 10 bases fit TRBD1. With V trimmed by 10 bases and J by 7 bases, 10 bases remained unmatched. The CDR3 spans 14 residues.

V is TRBV7-8 and J is TRBJ2-5; D gene ambiguous. The length of the CDR3 is 14 residues. From germline, CDR1 is SGHVS and CDR2 FQNEAQ. Trimming shortened V by 4 bases and J by 3 bases, and 12 bases separated the two germline ends. CDR3 residues: CASSSFLGKETQYF. In nucleotides, the CDR3 is TGTGCCAGCAGCTCATTTTTGGGGAAAGAGACCCAGTACTTC.

With respect to this clonotype: At one end, the junction sequence differs from germline, possibly due to a read error. The rearrangement joins TRBV7-2 to TRBJ2-5; either TRBD1 or TRBD2 may fit D (5 bases each). The germline V gene has CDR1 SGHTA and CDR2 FQGNSA. CDR3 length: 14 amino acids. Here the CDR3 reads CANSSGHGEETQYF. CDR3 in DNA: TGTGCCAACAGCTCCGGACACGGGGAAGAGACCCAGTACTTC.

Concerning this clonotype: Sequence at one end of the junction differs from germline and may be a read error. The chain uses TRBV12-5 and TRBJ2-2; TRBD2 aligns across 8 bases. The CDR3 is made up of 18 amino acids. Germline CDR1 reads LGHNT; CDR2 reads FRNRAP. The CDR3 loop reads CASGWLDGTSRNTGELFF. The CDR3, as DNA: TGTGCAAGTGGTTGGCTCGATGGGACTAGTAGAAACACCGGGGAGCTGTTTTTT.

This sequence joins TRBV19 and TRBJ2-7; D may correspond to TRBD1 or TRBD2 (5 bases each). With 5 bases removed from V and 5 bases from J, the gap between germline ends came to 19 bases. The CDR3 consists of 15 residues. CDR1 and CDR2 (germline): LNHDA, SQIVND (reference sequence). The CDR3 DNA reads as TGTGCCAGTAGTTCATCGCGATACGGGGCGAACGAGCAGTACTTC. Its translation is CASSSSRYGANEQYF.

In its sample, this clonotype was seen a few times. The chain employs TRBV12-3 or TRBV12-4 and TRBJ2-1, with D possibly matching TRBD2 (6 bases). The germline V and J ends were trimmed by 8 bases and 0 bases, with 8 bases remaining between them. CDR3 size: 13 residues. The CDR3 protein is CASGGISYNEQFF. The DNA for the CDR3 is TGTGCCAGCGGAGGGATCTCCTACAATGAGCAGTTCTTC.

The rearrangement uses TRBV6-1 and TRBJ2-7, with 8 bases aligning to TRBD2. Germline V gene lookup returns CDR1 MNHNS and CDR2 SASEGT. With V trimmed by 10 bases and J by 2 bases, 16 bases remained unmatched. The CDR3 spans 16 residues. The CDR3 DNA is TGTGCCACCGGAGGGCGGGGGGCCCCATGGACCTACGAGCAGTACTTC. Translated: CATGGRGAPWTYEQYF.

This clonotype was seen once. The chain carries TRBV15 and TRBJ1-3; the match to TRBD1 covers 10 bases. Looked up from germline, CDR1 is LNHNV and CDR2 is YYDKDF (reference sequence). CDR3 length: 17 residues. V shed 5 bases, J shed 2 bases, and the junction held 9 bases outside the gene matches. As DNA, the CDR3 is TGTGCCACCAGCGTCAGCCGGGACAGGGGCGCTGGAAACACCATATATTTT. The encoded protein is CATSVSRDRGAGNTIYF.

The chain has TRBV6-6 and TRBJ2-3; 8 nucleotides line up with TRBD1. Germline CDR1 MNHNY, CDR2 SVGAGI (reference sequence). V was pared by 7 bases and J by 2 bases, with 8 bases of the junction left unmatched. This CDR3 contains 15 residues. The CDR3 here is CASTLTGENTDTQYF. Written as DNA, the CDR3 is TGTGCCAGCACTTTGACAGGGGAGAACACAGATACGCAGTATTTT.

This chain links TRBV5-5 with TRBJ2-5; a weak D match, TRBD2 (5 bases). CDR1 and CDR2 (germline): SGHKS, YYEKEE (reference sequence). V shed 3 bases and J shed 0 bases, with 15 bases lying between them. The length of the CDR3 is 16 residues. CDR3 DNA: TGTGCCAGCAGCTCAACCGGGAACATAGACCAAGAGACCCAGTACTTC. Translation gives CASSSTGNIDQETQYF. The entire variable domain, with the rest obtained from reference TRBV5-5 and TRBJ2-5, is as follows: DAGVTQSPTHLIKTRGQQVTLRCSPISGHKSVSWYQQVLGQGPQFIFQYYEKEERGRGNFPDRFSARQFPNYSSELNVNALLLGDSALYLCASSSTGNIDQETQYFGPGTRLLVL.

The chain joins TRBV6-4 to TRBJ1-2; TRBD1 matches at 7 bases. This CDR3 comprises 15 residues. The J segment lost 2 bases and the V segment lost 4 bases, leaving 7 bases of the junction unmatched. Germline CDR1 reads MRHNA; CDR2 reads SNTAGT. The CDR3 DNA follows: TGTGCCAGCAGTGTGGAACAGGGGCCGAACTATGGCTACACCTTC. This sequence encodes CASSVEQGPNYGYTF.

This chain joins TRBV10-3 and TRBJ1-1; D perhaps matches TRBD1 (5 bases). Germline-derived CDR1 and CDR2 are ENHRY and SYGVKD. The CDR3 sequence is 13 residues long. Trimming shortened V by 11 bases and J by 2 bases, and 15 bases separated the two germline ends. The CDR3 nucleotides are TGTGCCGTATCCCAGGGAGGAAACACTGAAGCTTTCTTT. Protein: CAVSQGGNTEAFF.

Of note for this clonotype: The junction differs from germline at one of its ends, possibly a read error. V usage is TRBV7-2 and J usage is TRBJ1-2, with no clear D. The CDR3 is made up of 14 amino acids. Looked up from germline, CDR1 is SGHTA and CDR2 is FQGNSA. This CDR3 is CASSLEFSQVGWFF. The CDR3 bases are TGTGCCAGCAGCTTAGAGTTTAGCCAGGTCGGATGGTTTTTC.

This sequence joins TRBV7-2 and TRBJ1-1; D perhaps matches TRBD1 (5 bases). This CDR3 region has 13 residues. Per the germline V gene, CDR1 is SGHTA and CDR2 is FQGNSA. The V and J ends lost 5 bases and 4 bases respectively, with 11 bases between them. The CDR3 DNA sequence: TGTGCCAGCAGCCTGGGGGTGAGCACTGAAGCTTTCTTT. Amino acids: CASSLGVSTEAFF.

The table lists this clonotype with a few counts. The CDR3 is CASSNQAGPYEQYF. In DNA, the CDR3 is TGTGCCAGCAGCAACCAGGCAGGGCCCTACGAGCAGTACTTC. The chain uses TRBV7-8 and TRBJ2-7; TRBD1 is a possible D gene (5 bases). This CDR3 is built from 14 residues. Trimming removed 5 bases at V and 2 bases at J, with 13 bases between. The V gene's germline CDR1 is SGHVS and CDR2 FQNEAQ.

The V and J genes are TRBV15 and TRBJ2-5; D ambiguous. CDR3 length equals 17 residues. The germline V gene encodes CDR1 LNHNV and CDR2 YYDKDF (reference sequence). V lost 1 base, J lost 1 base, and 16 bases lay in between. The CDR3 DNA sequence: TGTGCCACCAGCAGAGGGGCAGCTCTCGTATTCCAAGAGACCCAGTACTTC. Its protein product is CATSRGAALVFQETQYF.

The V call is TRBV7-6, the J call TRBJ2-5; 10 bases are shared with TRBD2. The germline V gene encodes CDR1 SGHVS and CDR2 FNYEAQ. The trim removed 4 bases at V and 2 bases at J, leaving 4 bases unmatched. The CDR3 sequence is 15 residues long. CDR3 DNA sequence: TGTGCCAGCAGCTCACTAGCGGGGTATCAAGAGACCCAGTACTTC. It specifies CASSSLAGYQETQYF. The full variable domain, with the rest looked up from reference TRBV7-6 and TRBJ2-5, is GAGVSQSPRYKVTKRGQDVALRCDPISGHVSLYWYRQALGQGPEFLTYFNYEAQQDKSGLPNDRFSAERPEGSISTLTIQRTEQRDSAMYRCASSSLAGYQETQYFGPGTRLLVL.